This T cell receptor (gamma chain) comes out of a study of gamma-delta chains in newborns, infants, children. Study-wide background: Microbial exposure reportedly drives polyclonal innate γδ T cell expansion after birth.

Remarks on this clone: The DNA is omitted, as the CDR3 cannot be located on it reliably, and the CDR3 follows TCRdb's listing.

The CDR3 numbers 27 amino acids, ends counted. Looked up from germline, CDR1 is GITISATS and CDR2 is ISYDGTV (reference sequence). TCRdb called clones anew from the reads with CATT. This sample's clone table lists around 95 gamma-chain clones. The TCR was taken from a child who was a newborn, infant or young child, either healthy, febrile or measles-vaccinated (not recorded which). This table probably holds off-target reads from a library built for another chain. Sample: blood, taken at week 1. No J gene was named, though the V gene is TRGV9. The CDR3: CACDAATGGWSSWDTRQMFFGTGIKLF.